This TCR beta chain was obtained from a study of early T cells in non-severe SARS-CoV-2 infection. General observations from the study: Missing private and CD4 specificities, VDJdb matching favored anti-spike CD8 responses.

Unique molecular identifiers were affixed to single, distinct cDNA molecules. One entry per CDR3 protein, called by TCRdb with MiXCR from the 5' RACE reads. The sample shows 99,000 or so distinct CDR3 sequences, approximately 17% of them seen only once. The CDR3 loop spans 14 amino acids. The V gene lost 4 bases and the J gene lost 2 bases, with 12 bases spanning the gap. Germline lookup yields CDR1 DFQATT and CDR2 SNEGSKA (reference sequence). This clonotype showed up many times. Its antigen remains unidentified. This TCR derives from an adult who was a healthcare worker with PCR-confirmed SARS-CoV-2 infection or an uninfected control (not recorded which). Sample: whole blood. The V call is TRBV20-1, the J call TRBJ1-5, with a tentative D call TRBD1 (6 bases). The CDR3 coding sequence is TGCAGTGCTAAAAGGACAGCAGGCAATCAGCCCCAGCATTTT. Translating it yields CSAKRTAGNQPQHF.